The rows below give T cell receptor beta chains drawn from one sample of a study of cytomegalovirus exposure and HLA in healthy donors. The protocol was immunoSEQ multiplex PCR, while the TCRdb copy is restricted to in-frame clones and leaves out a portion. The sample consists of fewer than 150,000 clones, 70% to 85% of them appearing once. The source material was PBMCs. These receptors originate from a middle-aged man in good health and CMV-seropositive. Each CDR3 is given with its conserved first and last residue. The order of the fields is CDR3 protein, CDR3 DNA, V gene, J gene, clone size, D gene, CDR3 length. The D gene is left open where the match is weak. Size is stated for part of the rows, as once, few or many counts, or as a class when the clone is expanded.

CDR3aa: CAWSVPRQGKADTQYF
CDR3nt: TGTGCCTGGAGTGTACCCCGACAGGGAAAGGCAGATACGCAGTATTTT
v_gene: TRBV30
j_gene: TRBJ2-3
abundance: .
d_gene: TRBD1
len: 16

CDR3aa: CASSRFGTVNTEAFF
CDR3nt: TGTGCCAGCAGTCGCTTTGGGACAGTGAACACTGAAGCTTTCTTT
v_gene: TRBV6-5
j_gene: TRBJ1-1
abundance: .
d_gene: TRBD1
len: 15

CDR3aa: CASSPGDRANYGYTF
CDR3nt: TGTGCCAGCAGCCCGGGGGACAGGGCTAACTATGGCTACACCTTC
v_gene: TRBV28
j_gene: TRBJ1-2
abundance: .
d_gene: TRBD1
len: 15

CDR3aa: CASSLDVSSGNTIYF
CDR3nt: TGTGCCAGCAGCTTGGATGTCAGCTCTGGAAACACCATATATTTT
v_gene: TRBV5-6
j_gene: TRBJ1-3
abundance: few
d_gene: .
len: 15

CDR3aa: CASRPRTLEAFF
CDR3nt: TGTGCCAGTAGACCTCGGACACTTGAAGCTTTCTTT
v_gene: TRBV19
j_gene: TRBJ1-1
abundance: once
d_gene: .
len: 12

CDR3aa: CASSEGGNQPQHF
CDR3nt: TGTGCCAGCAGTGAGGGAGGCAATCAGCCCCAGCATTTT
v_gene: TRBV6-4
j_gene: TRBJ1-5
abundance: .
d_gene: .
len: 13

CDR3aa: CASSRDRGLHNSPLHF
CDR3nt: TGCGCCAGCAGCCGAGACAGGGGGCTCCATAATTCACCCCTCCACTTT
v_gene: TRBV4-1
j_gene: TRBJ1-6
abundance: .
d_gene: TRBD1
len: 16

CDR3aa: CASSSGQGGQPQHF
CDR3nt: TGCGCCAGCAGCTCAGGACAGGGGGGTCAGCCCCAGCATTTT
v_gene: TRBV5-1
j_gene: TRBJ1-5
abundance: .
d_gene: TRBD1
len: 14

CDR3aa: CASSVGELVRTDTQYF
CDR3nt: TGTGCCAGCAGTGTAGGGGAATTGGTCAGAACAGATACGCAGTATTTT
v_gene: TRBV6-1
j_gene: TRBJ2-3
abundance: .
d_gene: .
len: 16

CDR3aa: CASRQQGVETQYF
CDR3nt: TGTGCCAGCAGGCAACAGGGAGTTGAGACCCAGTACTTC
v_gene: TRBV27
j_gene: TRBJ2-5
abundance: .
d_gene: .
len: 13

CDR3aa: CATSRASGTAPWEQYF
CDR3nt: TGTGCCACCAGCAGAGCCTCTGGGACAGCCCCCTGGGAGCAGTACTTC
v_gene: TRBV15
j_gene: TRBJ2-7
abundance: .
d_gene: TRBD1
len: 16

CDR3aa: CATGRDISFYGYTF
CDR3nt: TGTGCCACCGGCCGGGACATAAGTTTCTATGGCTACACCTTC
v_gene: TRBV28
j_gene: TRBJ1-2
abundance: .
d_gene: .
len: 14

CDR3aa: CASSLGGRGGDIEQFF
CDR3nt: TGCGCCAGCAGCTTGGGAGGACGGGGGGGCGATATTGAGCAGTTCTTC
v_gene: TRBV5-1
j_gene: TRBJ2-1
abundance: .
d_gene: TRBD2
len: 16

CDR3aa: CASSERQNNEQFF
CDR3nt: TGTGCCAGCAGTGAACGACAGAACAATGAGCAGTTCTTC
v_gene: TRBV2
j_gene: TRBJ2-1
abundance: .
d_gene: .
len: 13

CDR3aa: CSVEDDRGKGEQFF
CDR3nt: TGCAGCGTTGAAGACGACAGGGGGAAAGGTGAGCAGTTCTTC
v_gene: TRBV29-1
j_gene: TRBJ2-1
abundance: .
d_gene: TRBD1
len: 14

CDR3aa: CASSPDFGRTVLAKNIQYF
CDR3nt: TGCGCCAGCAGCCCTGACTTCGGTCGCACTGTTCTAGCCAAAAACATTCAGTACTTC
v_gene: TRBV5-1
j_gene: TRBJ2-4
abundance: .
d_gene: .
len: 19

CDR3aa: CASSIPHSSGANVLTF
CDR3nt: TGTGCCAGTAGTATTCCCCACAGCTCTGGGGCCAACGTCCTGACTTTC
v_gene: TRBV19
j_gene: TRBJ2-6
abundance: few
d_gene: .
len: 16

CDR3aa: CASSQTLAGGLSEQFF
CDR3nt: TGTGCCAGCAGTCAGACACTAGCGGGGGGGCTTTCTGAGCAGTTCTTC
v_gene: TRBV2
j_gene: TRBJ2-1
abundance: .
d_gene: TRBD2
len: 16

CDR3aa: CASSRGWGTPLGVAFF
CDR3nt: TGTGCCAGCAGCCGGGGGTGGGGGACCCCTCTTGGGGTGGCTTTCTTT
v_gene: TRBV27
j_gene: TRBJ1-1
abundance: .
d_gene: .
len: 16

CDR3aa: CASSISNRDEAFF
CDR3nt: TGTGCCAGTAGTATTTCAAACAGGGATGAAGCTTTCTTT
v_gene: TRBV19
j_gene: TRBJ1-1
abundance: .
d_gene: .
len: 13

CDR3aa: CASSPQLGANVLTF
CDR3nt: TGTGCCAGCTCACCTCAGTTGGGGGCCAACGTCCTGACTTTC
v_gene: TRBV18
j_gene: TRBJ2-6
abundance: many
d_gene: .
len: 14

CDR3aa: CASSTSTGGREGYTF
CDR3nt: .
v_gene: TRBV21-1
j_gene: TRBJ1-2
abundance: .
d_gene: .
len: 15

CDR3aa: CASSYGSGGAHEQYF
CDR3nt: TGTGCCAGCAGTTACGGTAGCGGGGGGGCCCACGAGCAGTACTTC
v_gene: TRBV6-5
j_gene: TRBJ2-7
abundance: .
d_gene: TRBD2
len: 15

CDR3aa: CASSPGLAGGTDTQYF
CDR3nt: TGTGCCAGCAGCCCGGGACTAGCGGGGGGCACAGATACGCAGTATTTT
v_gene: TRBV9
j_gene: TRBJ2-3
abundance: .
d_gene: TRBD2
len: 16

CDR3aa: CASSRGGGVYF
CDR3nt: TGCGCCAGCAGCCGCGGCGGGGGGGTGTATTTT
v_gene: TRBV4-1
j_gene: TRBJ2-3
abundance: .
d_gene: TRBD2
len: 11

CDR3aa: CASSLGPGDRADTQYF
CDR3nt: TGTGCCAGCAGCCTGGGACCGGGAGACAGGGCAGATACGCAGTATTTT
v_gene: TRBV9
j_gene: TRBJ2-3
abundance: .
d_gene: .
len: 16

CDR3aa: CASSITEGETQYF
CDR3nt: TGTGCCAGTAGTATCACAGAGGGAGAGACCCAGTACTTC
v_gene: TRBV19
j_gene: TRBJ2-5
abundance: .
d_gene: .
len: 13

CDR3aa: CASSPGDLQTQYF
CDR3nt: TGCGCCAGCAGCCCGGGGGACTTACAAACGCAGTATTTT
v_gene: TRBV5-1
j_gene: TRBJ2-3
abundance: once
d_gene: .
len: 13

CDR3aa: CASSVADSRAPLHF
CDR3nt: TGTGCCAGCAGCGTAGCAGACAGCAGGGCACCCCTCCACTTT
v_gene: TRBV9
j_gene: TRBJ1-6
abundance: .
d_gene: .
len: 14

CDR3aa: CASSESRLAGKGEQYF
CDR3nt: TGTGCCAGCAGTGAATCAAGGCTAGCGGGAAAGGGCGAGCAGTACTTC
v_gene: TRBV25-1
j_gene: TRBJ2-7
abundance: .
d_gene: TRBD2
len: 16

CDR3aa: CASSPGRGPDGYTF
CDR3nt: TGCGCCAGCAGCCCTGGTAGGGGGCCGGATGGCTACACCTTC
v_gene: TRBV5-1
j_gene: TRBJ1-2
abundance: .
d_gene: TRBD1
len: 14

CDR3aa: CASSLGPGLAGAETQYF
CDR3nt: TGCGCCAGCAGCTTGGGCCCGGGACTAGCGGGAGCAGAGACCCAGTACTTC
v_gene: TRBV5-1
j_gene: TRBJ2-5
abundance: .
d_gene: TRBD2
len: 17

CDR3aa: CAWSVQAVGNYGYTF
CDR3nt: TGTGCCTGGAGTGTACAGGCGGTCGGAAACTATGGCTACACCTTC
v_gene: TRBV30
j_gene: TRBJ1-2
abundance: once
d_gene: .
len: 15

CDR3aa: CAISLQGQPQHF
CDR3nt: TGTGCCATCAGCTTACAGGGCCAGCCCCAGCATTTT
v_gene: TRBV10-3
j_gene: TRBJ1-5
abundance: .
d_gene: .
len: 12

CDR3aa: CASSQGTGAETEAFF
CDR3nt: TGTGCCAGCAGCCAAGGGACAGGGGCGGAAACTGAAGCTTTCTTT
v_gene: TRBV14
j_gene: TRBJ1-1
abundance: .
d_gene: TRBD1
len: 15

CDR3aa: CASTTGGGAGETQYF
CDR3nt: TGTGCCAGCACCACGGGCGGGGGGGCCGGAGAGACCCAGTACTTC
v_gene: TRBV9
j_gene: TRBJ2-5
abundance: .
d_gene: TRBD2
len: 15

CDR3aa: CASSQDEGSRYGYTF
CDR3nt: TGCGCCAGCAGCCAAGATGAGGGTTCTAGATATGGCTACACCTTC
v_gene: TRBV4-3
j_gene: TRBJ1-2
abundance: .
d_gene: .
len: 15

CDR3aa: CASHRDGNQPQHF
CDR3nt: TGTGCCAGCCACAGGGATGGCAATCAGCCCCAGCATTTT
v_gene: TRBV2
j_gene: TRBJ1-5
abundance: .
d_gene: .
len: 13

CDR3aa: CASTTSGTGAYEQFF
CDR3nt: TGTGCCAGCACCACCTCCGGGACAGGGGCGTATGAGCAGTTCTTC
v_gene: TRBV6-6
j_gene: TRBJ2-1
abundance: once
d_gene: TRBD1
len: 15